This T cell receptor beta chain was sequenced in a study of shared clonotypes between healthy human individuals. TCRdb keeps only in-frame clones here, not all; method: immunoSEQ multiplex PCR. Here the sample spans 2 million to 3 million clones, around nine tenths being singletons. Points from the study as a whole: Compared with memory subsets, naive subsets generally had larger estimated richness.

CDR3 length equals 13 residues. CDR1 is MNHNY, CDR2 SVGAGI, per germline (reference sequence). The V end lost 1 base, the J end lost 9 bases, and 10 bases lay between the germline ends. About this clone itself: What it binds is not known.

The genes are TRBV6-6 and TRBJ2-1; D is possibly TRBD2 (6 bases). The sequenced material came from naive CD4+ T cells sorted from blood. Noted subset: CD45RA+ positively selected. The origin of this receptor is a man aged 18 to 30 in good health. The CDR3 is CASSYFRGIEQFF. CDR3 sequence (DNA): TGTGCCAGCAGTTACTTCCGGGGGATTGAGCAGTTCTTC.